The 23 T cell receptor beta chains given below trace back to one sample, sequenced in a study of stem cell transplantation in POMP-related autoinflammatory disease. Some clones are missing from TCRdb's copy, which holds only in-frame ones; the method was immunoSEQ multiplex PCR. The sample includes roughly 9,100 clones, about 89% of them seen just once. Their target antigens are unknown. Study-level findings and limits: Fewer unique TRB V-J gene pairings were identified in patients with PRAID. A trend toward lower repertoire diversity and greater clonality appeared in every analyzed T-cell subset of PRAID patients.

The source material was CD8+ T cells from PBMCs, sampled before stem cell transplantation. The receptor source for this set is a human donor with POMP-related autoinflammation and immune dysregulation (PRAID).

This clone was detected a few times. The V gene is TRBV4-1, the J gene TRBJ1-1; maybe TRBD1 (6 bases). CDR1 and CDR2 (germline): MGHRA, YSYEKL. V was trimmed by 7 bases and J by 5 bases, leaving 14 bases between them. The CDR3 is 13 residues long. As DNA, the CDR3 is TGCGCCAGCACCCCAGGGGAGGGGACTGAAGCTTTCTTT. It is translated as CASTPGEGTEAFF.

The chain has TRBV9 and TRBJ2-7; tentative D call: TRBD2 (5 bases). Germline values: CDR1 SGDLS, CDR2 YYNGEE. The CDR3 length is 14 residues. V lost 0 bases and J lost 0, with 7 bases in between. The CDR3 reads CASSVGGFSYEQYF. The CDR3 nucleotides are TGTGCCAGCAGCGTAGGAGGGTTCTCCTACGAGCAGTACTTC.

V gene TRBV5-5 combines with J gene TRBJ2-6; D remains unclear. Germline V gene lookup returns CDR1 SGHKS and CDR2 YYEKEE (reference sequence). V was clipped by 0 bases and J by 0 bases, with 1 base between them. This CDR3 is built from 14 residues. The CDR3 spells CASSLDSGANVLTF. The CDR3 region has the DNA TGTGCCAGCAGCTTGGACTCTGGGGCCAACGTCCTGACTTTC.

The chain is built from TRBV9 and TRBJ2-5, with TRBD2 identical over 8 bases. Germline CDR1 is SGDLS and CDR2 is YYNGEE. V lost 2 bases and J lost 4; bases outside the gene matches: 1. This CDR3 spans 13 amino acids. CDR3 protein: CASSVSGIETQYF. In DNA form, the CDR3 reads TGTGCCAGCAGCGTTAGCGGGATAGAGACCCAGTACTTC.

This clone was counted once. V is TRBV10-2 and J is TRBJ2-5, with TRBD1 matching over 11 bases. V shed 4 bases, J shed 5 bases, and the junction held 3 bases outside the gene matches. Per the germline V gene, CDR1 is WSHSY and CDR2 is SAAADI. The CDR3 totals 14 residues. The CDR3 protein is CASSGTGGWETQYF. The CDR3, as DNA: TGCGCCAGCAGTGGGACAGGGGGCTGGGAGACCCAGTACTTC.

In its sample, this clone was seen a few times. The chain links TRBV9 to TRBJ1-5; 7 bases match TRBD1. With 6 bases clipped from V and 2 bases from J, the junction kept 8 bases outside the gene matches. The CDR3 has 15 residues. The V gene's germline CDR1 is SGDLS and CDR2 YYNGEE. The CDR3 nucleotides read TGTGCCAGCACCCAGGGGGGGCAACGCAATCAGCCCCAGCATTTT. The encoded protein is CASTQGGQRNQPQHF.

In this sample, this clone turned up a few times. The V call is TRBV7-3, the J call TRBJ2-2; D might be TRBD2 (5 bases). The germline gives CDR1 SGHTA, CDR2 FQGTGA. The CDR3 consists of 15 residues. Trimming shortened V by 5 bases and J by 6 bases, and 16 bases separated the two germline ends. The CDR3 region is CASSPGPSGAGELFF. In DNA form, the CDR3 reads TGTGCCAGCAGCCCGGGCCCATCCGGGGCCGGGGAGCTGTTTTTT.

The chain links TRBV15 to TRBJ2-7, with TRBD2 matching 12 bases. V dropped 5 bases and J dropped 1; count of bases not matched to a gene: 3. The CDR3 has 15 residues. CDR1 and CDR2 (germline): LNHNV, YYDKDF (reference sequence). CDR3 sequence reads: CATSLAGGPSYEQYF. The DNA for the CDR3 is TGTGCCACCAGCCTAGCGGGAGGGCCTTCCTACGAGCAGTACTTC.

V and J are TRBV6-5 and TRBJ2-1; 7 bases map to TRBD1. CDR3 size: 14 residues. V was pared by 8 bases and J by 6 bases, with 10 bases of the junction left unmatched. Germline V gives CDR1 MNHEY, CDR2 SVGAGI. CDR3 nucleotide sequence: TGTGCCAGCTCCATCATAGGGGGCCCCAATGAGCAGTTCTTC. Translated, it gives CASSIIGGPNEQFF.

Only one count was recorded for this clone. The genes are TRBV7-9 and TRBJ2-7, with TRBD2 identical over 7 bases. The CDR3 has 15 amino acids. With 4 bases clipped from V and 3 bases from J, the junction kept 9 bases outside the gene matches. The germline gives CDR1 SEHNR, CDR2 FQNEAQ (reference sequence). The CDR3 loop reads CASSSYTSVYYEQYF. The CDR3, as DNA: TGTGCCAGCAGCTCCTATACTAGCGTATACTACGAGCAGTACTTC. Based on the CDR3 plus reference TRBV7-9 and TRBJ2-7, the full variable domain is DTGVSQNPRHKITKRGQNVTFRCDPISEHNRLYWYRQTLGQGPEFLTYFQNEAQLEKSRLLSDRFSAERPKGSFSTLEIQRTEQGDSAMYLCASSSYTSVYYEQYFGPGTRLTVT.

The V and J genes are TRBV19 and TRBJ1-5; no definite D call. Trimming left V 8 bases short and J 1 base short, with 9 bases between. This CDR3 is 13 amino acids long. Germline CDR1 is LNHDA and CDR2 is SQIVND (reference sequence). The DNA of the CDR3 is TGTGCCAGTGGTCAGATGAGCAATCAGCCCCAGCATTTT. The encoded protein is CASGQMSNQPQHF. The whole variable domain, filled in from reference TRBV19 and TRBJ1-5, reads DGGITQSPKYLFRKEGQNVTLSCEQNLNHDAMYWYRQDPGQGLRLIYYSQIVNDFQKGDIAEGYSVSREKKESFPLTVTSAQKNPTAFYLCASGQMSNQPQHFGDGTRLSIL.

The chain employs TRBV4-1 and TRBJ2-7; 9 nucleotides match TRBD2. The CDR3 is made up of 15 amino acids. Germline CDR1 is MGHRA and CDR2 is YSYEKL. The V segment lost 1 base and the J segment 3 bases; nucleotides outside the gene matches: 4. CDR3 region: CASSQGRTSDYEQYF. The CDR3 bases are TGCGCCAGCAGCCAAGGTAGGACTAGCGACTACGAGCAGTACTTC.

This chain joins TRBV7-9 and TRBJ1-1, with D perhaps matching TRBD1 (6 bases). Trimming removed 1 base from V and 7 bases from J, with 16 bases in between. CDR3 size: 15 residues. The germline V gene encodes CDR1 SEHNR and CDR2 FQNEAQ (reference sequence). The CDR3 region is CASSLGGGSMDEAFF. In DNA, the CDR3 is TGTGCCAGCAGCTTAGGAGGGGGAAGTATGGATGAAGCTTTCTTT.

V and J are TRBV4-1 and TRBJ2-7; the match to TRBD1 covers 8 bases. Germline values: CDR1 MGHRA, CDR2 YSYEKL. Unmatched junction bases numbered 14, after V lost 4 bases and J lost 3 bases. The CDR3 has 17 amino acids. The CDR3 bases are TGCGCCAGCAGCCCCGGAGGGGGGCAGGGGGCGTTCTACGAGCAGTACTTC. It is translated as CASSPGGGQGAFYEQYF.

The gene calls are TRBV13 and TRBJ2-1, with D perhaps TRBD2 (6 bases). The germline gives CDR1 PRHDT, CDR2 FYEKMQ (reference sequence). Trimming removed 4 bases at V and 8 bases at J, with 18 bases between. The CDR3 contains 15 residues. CDR3 protein: CASSSGTRRDDEQFF. The CDR3 DNA reads TGTGCCAGCAGCTCCGGGACTCGACGGGACGATGAGCAGTTCTTC.

The gene calls are TRBV20-1 and TRBJ1-2; no definite D call. V dropped 6 bases and J dropped 2 bases, with 7 bases sitting between them. CDR3 length: 11 amino acids. Germline CDR1 and CDR2: DFQATT and SNEGSKA (reference sequence). The CDR3 spells CSAPPNYGYTF. CDR3 bases: TGCAGTGCCCCACCCAACTATGGCTACACCTTC.

About this clone: At one end, the junction sequence differs from germline, possibly due to a read error. The chain has TRBV7-3 and TRBJ2-3, with 10 bases lining up with TRBD2. CDR3 size: 18 residues. Germline V lookup: CDR1 SGHTA, CDR2 FQGTGA. The CDR3 DNA is TGTGCCAGCAGCCTAACTCCGGCCGGACTAGCGGCCATGGATACGCAGTATTTT. It translates to CASSLTPAGLAAMDTQYF.

The rearrangement joins TRBV9 to TRBJ2-2, with unresolved D. Per the germline V gene, CDR1 is SGDLS and CDR2 is YYNGEE. There are 12 residues in the CDR3. V lost 0 bases and J lost 7, with 4 bases in between. For the CDR3, the DNA is TGTGCCAGCAGCGTAGACGGCGGGGAGCTGTTTTTT. It is translated as CASSVDGGELFF.

This clone was found once. This chain joins TRBV7-9 and TRBJ2-3; no reliable D call. Trimming pared 2 bases from V and 3 bases from J, leaving 12 bases between. CDR1 is SEHNR, CDR2 FQNEAQ, per germline (reference sequence). This CDR3 is 15 amino acids long. The CDR3 DNA reads as TGTGCCAGCAGCTTAATCCCGGGTAAGACAGATACGCAGTATTTT. Its protein is CASSLIPGKTDTQYF.

CDR3: CASGQGNTEAFF. CDR3 nucleotides: TGTGCTAGTGGACAGGGGAACACTGAAGCTTTCTTT. The chain has TRBV12-5 and TRBJ1-1; tentatively, D is TRBD1 (6 bases). Germline loops: CDR1 LGHNT, CDR2 FRNRAP. There are 12 residues in the CDR3. V dropped 6 bases and J dropped 1 base, with 6 bases sitting between them.

This chain uses TRBV28 with TRBJ2-1, with D possibly TRBD2 on 5 matching bases. V was cut by 3 bases and J by 7 bases, with 13 bases left in between. The CDR3 has 14 residues. In germline, CDR1 is MDHEN, CDR2 SYDVKM. This CDR3 reads CASSFTSTKNEQFF. The CDR3 coding sequence is TGTGCCAGCAGTTTTACTAGTACCAAGAATGAGCAGTTCTTC.

The V call is TRBV2, the J call TRBJ2-5, with D hard to call. Germline values: CDR1 SNHLY, CDR2 FYNNEI. The V gene lost 0 bases and the J gene lost 6 bases, with 8 bases spanning the gap. The CDR3 sequence is 13 residues long. The CDR3 region is CASSEAPAKTQYF. In nucleotides, the CDR3 is TGTGCCAGCAGTGAAGCCCCGGCCAAGACCCAGTACTTC.

The gene calls are TRBV4-2 and TRBJ1-6, with 8 bases lining up with TRBD1. Trimming removed 0 bases from V and 10 bases from J; junction bases left unmatched: 8. CDR1 and CDR2 (germline): LGHNA, YNFKEQ. The CDR3 loop spans 16 amino acids. CDR3 nucleotide sequence: TGTGCCAGCAGCCAAGAAAAGGAGGCAGGGGGCTCACCCCTCCACTTT. Its protein product is CASSQEKEAGGSPLHF.